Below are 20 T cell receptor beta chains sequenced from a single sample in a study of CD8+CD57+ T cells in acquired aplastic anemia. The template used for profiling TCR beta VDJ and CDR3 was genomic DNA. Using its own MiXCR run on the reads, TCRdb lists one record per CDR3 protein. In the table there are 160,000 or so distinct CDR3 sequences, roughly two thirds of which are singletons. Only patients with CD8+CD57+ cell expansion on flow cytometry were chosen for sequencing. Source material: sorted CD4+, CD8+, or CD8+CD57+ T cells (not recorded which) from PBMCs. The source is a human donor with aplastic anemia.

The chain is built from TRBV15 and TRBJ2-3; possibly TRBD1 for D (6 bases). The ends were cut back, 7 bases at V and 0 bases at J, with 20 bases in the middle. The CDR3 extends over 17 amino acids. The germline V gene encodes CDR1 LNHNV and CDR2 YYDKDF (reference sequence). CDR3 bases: TGTGCCACCAAGACCGATCAGGGGCGTCCTAGCACAGATACGCAGTATTTT. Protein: CATKTDQGRPSTDTQYF.

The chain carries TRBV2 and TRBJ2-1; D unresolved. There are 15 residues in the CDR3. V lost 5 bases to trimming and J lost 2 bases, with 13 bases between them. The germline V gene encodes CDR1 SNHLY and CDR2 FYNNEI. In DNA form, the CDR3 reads TGTGCCAGCAGTTTAGAAGGGTCAACCTACAATGAGCAGTTCTTC. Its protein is CASSLEGSTYNEQFF.

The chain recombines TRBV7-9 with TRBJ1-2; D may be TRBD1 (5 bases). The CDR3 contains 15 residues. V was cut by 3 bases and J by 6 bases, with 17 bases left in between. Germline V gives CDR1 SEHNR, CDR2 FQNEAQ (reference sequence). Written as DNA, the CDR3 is TGTGCCAGCAGCTTTTCAGGGTTTTCTGGAGATGGCTACACCTTC. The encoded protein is CASSFSGFSGDGYTF.

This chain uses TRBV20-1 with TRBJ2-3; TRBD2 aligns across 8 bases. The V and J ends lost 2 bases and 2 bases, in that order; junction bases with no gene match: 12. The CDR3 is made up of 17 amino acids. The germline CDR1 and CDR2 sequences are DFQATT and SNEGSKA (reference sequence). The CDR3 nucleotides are TGCAGTGCTAGACCCCAGTTCGGGACTAGAGCCACAGATACGCAGTATTTT. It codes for CSARPQFGTRATDTQYF.

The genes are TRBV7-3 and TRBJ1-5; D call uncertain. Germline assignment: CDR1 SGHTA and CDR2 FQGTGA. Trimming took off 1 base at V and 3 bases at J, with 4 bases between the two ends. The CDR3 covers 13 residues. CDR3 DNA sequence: TGTGCCAGCAGCTTAAGTCCCAATCAGCCCCAGCATTTT. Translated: CASSLSPNQPQHF.

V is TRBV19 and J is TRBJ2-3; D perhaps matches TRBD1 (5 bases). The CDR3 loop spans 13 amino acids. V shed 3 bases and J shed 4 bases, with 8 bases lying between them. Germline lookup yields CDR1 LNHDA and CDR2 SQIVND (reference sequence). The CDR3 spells CASSIGHSDTQYF. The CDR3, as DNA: TGTGCCAGTAGTATTGGACATTCAGATACGCAGTATTTT. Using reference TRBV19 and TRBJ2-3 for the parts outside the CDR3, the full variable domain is DGGITQSPKYLFRKEGQNVTLSCEQNLNHDAMYWYRQDPGQGLRLIYYSQIVNDFQKGDIAEGYSVSREKKESFPLTVTSAQKNPTAFYLCASSIGHSDTQYFGPGTRLTVL.

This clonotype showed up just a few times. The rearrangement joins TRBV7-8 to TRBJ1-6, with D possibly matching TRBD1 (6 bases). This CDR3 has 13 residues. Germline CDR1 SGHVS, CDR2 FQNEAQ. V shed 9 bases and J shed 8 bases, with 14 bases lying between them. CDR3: CASSIRTDSPLHF. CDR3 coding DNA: TGTGCCAGTAGTATACGGACAGATTCACCCCTCCACTTT.

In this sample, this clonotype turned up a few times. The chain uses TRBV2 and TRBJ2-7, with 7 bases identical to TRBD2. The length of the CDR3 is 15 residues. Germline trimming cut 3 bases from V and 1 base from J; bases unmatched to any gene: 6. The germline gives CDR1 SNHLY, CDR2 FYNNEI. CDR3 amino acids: CASSEEGGRSYEQYF. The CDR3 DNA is TGTGCCAGCAGTGAGGAGGGAGGGCGATCCTACGAGCAGTACTTC.

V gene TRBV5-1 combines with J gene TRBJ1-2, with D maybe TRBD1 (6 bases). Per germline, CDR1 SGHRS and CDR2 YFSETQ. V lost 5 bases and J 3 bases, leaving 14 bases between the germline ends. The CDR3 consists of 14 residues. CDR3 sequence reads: CASRRNREDYGYTF. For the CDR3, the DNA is TGCGCCAGCAGGAGGAACAGGGAGGACTATGGCTACACCTTC.

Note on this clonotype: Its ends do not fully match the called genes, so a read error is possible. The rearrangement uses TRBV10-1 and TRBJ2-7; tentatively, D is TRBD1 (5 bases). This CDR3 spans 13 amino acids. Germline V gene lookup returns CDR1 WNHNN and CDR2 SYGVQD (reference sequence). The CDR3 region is CASSVGVGYEQYF. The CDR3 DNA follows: TGTGCCAGCAGTGTAGGGGTGGGTTACGAGCAGTACTTC.

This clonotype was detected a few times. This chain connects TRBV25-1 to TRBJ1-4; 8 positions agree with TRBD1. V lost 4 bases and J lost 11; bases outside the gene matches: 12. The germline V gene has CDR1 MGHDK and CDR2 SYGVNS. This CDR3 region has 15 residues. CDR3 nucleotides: TGTGCCAGCAGTGGGCCCGGGACAGGCTTCGAGAAACTGTTTTTT. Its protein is CASSGPGTGFEKLFF.

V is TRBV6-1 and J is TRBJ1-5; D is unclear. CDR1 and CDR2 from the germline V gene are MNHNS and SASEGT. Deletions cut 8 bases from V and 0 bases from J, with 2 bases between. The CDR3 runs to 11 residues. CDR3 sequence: CASGSNQPQHF. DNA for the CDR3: TGTGCCAGCGGTAGCAATCAGCCCCAGCATTTT.

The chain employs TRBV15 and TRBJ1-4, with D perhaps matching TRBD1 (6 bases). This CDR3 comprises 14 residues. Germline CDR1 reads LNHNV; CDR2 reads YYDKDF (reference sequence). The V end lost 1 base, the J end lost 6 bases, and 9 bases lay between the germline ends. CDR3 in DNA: TGTGCCACCAGCAGAGTTTCAGGGGATGAAAAACTGTTTTTT. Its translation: CATSRVSGDEKLFF.

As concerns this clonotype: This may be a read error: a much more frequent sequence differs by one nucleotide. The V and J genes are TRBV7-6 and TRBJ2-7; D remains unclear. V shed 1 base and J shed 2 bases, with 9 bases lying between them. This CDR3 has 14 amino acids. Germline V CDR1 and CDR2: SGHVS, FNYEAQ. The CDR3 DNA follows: TGTGCCAGCAGCTTAGGCCTGGGTCCCTACGAGCAGTACTTC. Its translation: CASSLGLGPYEQYF.

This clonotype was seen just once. Written as DNA, the CDR3 is TGTGCCAGTAGTATAGATCTTCCGGGGAAGGACACTGAAGCTTTCTTT. Translated: CASSIDLPGKDTEAFF. J is TRBJ1-1 and V is TRBV19, with D uncertain. From germline, CDR1 is LNHDA and CDR2 SQIVND (reference sequence). Trimming removed 0 bases at V and 3 bases at J, with 14 bases between. The CDR3 consists of 16 residues.

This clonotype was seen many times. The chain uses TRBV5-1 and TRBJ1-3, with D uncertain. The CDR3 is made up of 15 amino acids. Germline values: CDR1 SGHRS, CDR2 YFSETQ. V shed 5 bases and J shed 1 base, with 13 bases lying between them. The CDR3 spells CASRSGVSSGNTIYF. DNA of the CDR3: TGCGCCAGCAGGTCTGGGGTCAGTTCTGGAAACACCATATATTTT.

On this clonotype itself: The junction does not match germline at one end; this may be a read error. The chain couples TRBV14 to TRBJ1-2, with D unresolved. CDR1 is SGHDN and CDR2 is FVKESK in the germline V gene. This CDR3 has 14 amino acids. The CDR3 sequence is CASSQDRNNNGYTF. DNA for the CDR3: TGTGCCAGCAGCCAAGACCGAAATAACAATGGCTACACCTTC.

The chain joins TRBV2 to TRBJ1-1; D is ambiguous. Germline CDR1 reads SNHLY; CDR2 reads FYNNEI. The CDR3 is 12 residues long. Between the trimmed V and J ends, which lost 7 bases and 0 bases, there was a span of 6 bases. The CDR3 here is CASTGVNTEAFF. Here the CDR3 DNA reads TGTGCCAGCACGGGTGTGAACACTGAAGCTTTCTTT.

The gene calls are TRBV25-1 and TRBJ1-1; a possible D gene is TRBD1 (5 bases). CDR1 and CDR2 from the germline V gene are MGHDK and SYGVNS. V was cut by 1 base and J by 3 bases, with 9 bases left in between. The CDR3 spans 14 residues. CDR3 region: CASSEFGGYTEAFF. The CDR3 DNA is TGTGCCAGCAGTGAATTTGGGGGTTACACTGAAGCTTTCTTT. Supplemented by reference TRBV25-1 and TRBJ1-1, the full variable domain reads EADIYQTPRYLVIGTGKKITLECSQTMGHDKMYWYQQDPGMELHLIHYSYGVNSTEKGDLSSESTVSRIRTEHFPLTLESARPSHTSQYLCASSEFGGYTEAFFGQGTRLTVV.

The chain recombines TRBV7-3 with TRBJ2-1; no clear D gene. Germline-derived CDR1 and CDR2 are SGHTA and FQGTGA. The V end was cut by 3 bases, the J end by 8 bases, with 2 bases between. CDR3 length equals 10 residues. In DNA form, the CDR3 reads TGTGCCAGCAGCTTGTATGAGCAGTTCTTC. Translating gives CASSLYEQFF.